This T cell receptor (beta chain) was found in a study of cytomegalovirus exposure and HLA in healthy donors. To note about this clone: Antigen unknown.

Study results and caveats: The authors later found TCR association rates varying by HLA locus, with DRB1 most and HLA-C fewest.

Vbeta (60) and Jbeta (13) primers were used in the PCR. Sequenced by immunoSEQ multiplex PCR; TCRdb stores in-frame clones only, minus some. This sample has roughly 150,000 clones, with around 77% found just once. Per the germline V gene, CDR1 is SGHTA and CDR2 is FQGNSA. Trimming cost V 0 bases and J 0 bases, with 6 bases left between them. The CDR3 consists of 14 residues. This chain joins TRBV7-2 and TRBJ2-7, with D possibly matching TRBD2 (6 bases). Sequenced sample: PBMCs. The receptor was derived from a man aged 30-40 years in good health. CDR3 loop: CASSLAEGSYEQYF. The CDR3 DNA reads as TGTGCCAGCAGCTTAGCGGAGGGCTCCTACGAGCAGTACTTC.